This passage covers 10 T cell receptor beta chains from one sample sequenced in a study of a mutant IDH1 vaccine in newly diagnosed glioma. Sequencing used immunoSEQ multiplex PCR; TCRdb keeps in-frame clones, though not all of them. The data show tens of thousands of clones, with roughly 85% seen just once and around 7% held by the top ten. As for time point: week 35, safety follow-up. Mutant IDH1 20-mer peptide, at 300 ug, made up each vaccine dose, with topical imiquimod. Their recognized antigens are unknown. The source material was PBMCs, sampled from a glioma patient whose treatment included an IDH1 peptide vaccine. The receptors were gathered from a woman aged 18-35 years with glioma.

In this sample, this clone turned up once. The chain links TRBV30 to TRBJ1-1; D gene uncertain. The CDR3 length is 12 residues. CDR1 and CDR2 (germline): GTSNPN, SVGIG (reference sequence). V was cut by 7 bases and J by 1 base, with 10 bases left in between. DNA of the CDR3: TGTGCCTCAGGACGGGCGAACACTGAAGCTTTCTTT. Residues: CASGRANTEAFF.

As regards this clone: Germline and junction disagree at one end, which may indicate a read error. The chain couples TRBV18 to TRBJ2-7, with unresolved D. The CDR3 contains 14 residues. Germline V CDR1 and CDR2: KGHSH, LQKENI. DNA for the CDR3: TGTGCCAGCTCACCACCGAGAGACCCATTTCGATTCGACTTC. This codes for CASSPPRDPFRFDF.

The chain uses TRBV5-6 and TRBJ2-7; perhaps D is TRBD1 or TRBD2 (5 bases each). This CDR3 comprises 14 residues. The germline CDR1 and CDR2 sequences are SGHDT and YYEEEE. The V end lost 0 bases, the J end lost 2 bases, and 9 bases lay between the germline ends. CDR3 nucleotide sequence: TGTGCCAGCAGCTTGGTTGGGGACCCCTACGAGCAGTACTTC. Its protein product is CASSLVGDPYEQYF.

The V and J genes are TRBV4-3 and TRBJ1-5; the D is unclear. The V and J ends lost 4 bases and 0 bases respectively, with 13 bases between them. The CDR3 contains 16 residues. Per the germline V gene, CDR1 is LGHNA and CDR2 is YSLEER. In nucleotides, the CDR3 is TGCGCCAGCAGCCCCCGGATAGAGGTTAGCAATCAGCCCCAGCATTTT. It yields the protein CASSPRIEVSNQPQHF.

The chain carries TRBV4-2 and TRBJ1-1; D remains ambiguous. The CDR3 is made up of 13 amino acids. CDR1 is LGHNA and CDR2 is YNFKEQ in the germline V gene. Trimming took 1 base from V and 3 from J, leaving 6 bases between them. CDR3 sequence reads: CASSQGYDTEAFF. The CDR3 region has the DNA TGTGCCAGCAGCCAAGGGTATGACACTGAAGCTTTCTTT.

The rearrangement joins TRBV18 to TRBJ1-2, with D perhaps matching TRBD1 (5 bases). With 4 bases removed from V and 3 bases from J, the gap between germline ends came to 9 bases. This CDR3 is built from 13 residues. Looked up from germline, CDR1 is KGHSH and CDR2 is LQKENI. CDR3 sequence (DNA): TGTGCCAGCTCACTCCGGGACGACTATGGCTACACCTTC. Translation: CASSLRDDYGYTF.

The chain has TRBV5-4 and TRBJ1-2; tentatively, D is TRBD1 (6 bases). The V and J ends lost 3 bases and 8 bases respectively, with 8 bases between them. The CDR3 is made up of 11 amino acids. Germline V CDR1 and CDR2: SGHNT, YYREEE (reference sequence). CDR3 in amino acids: CASSSGVGYTF. CDR3 nucleotides: TGTGCCAGCAGCTCAGGGGTAGGCTACACCTTC.

The V gene is TRBV13, the J gene TRBJ2-3, with TRBD2 identical over 7 bases. The CDR3 length is 15 residues. Trimming removed 1 base from V and 9 bases from J; junction bases left unmatched: 10. Germline V lookup: CDR1 PRHDT, CDR2 FYEKMQ (reference sequence). The DNA for the CDR3 is TGTGCCAGCAGCTTAGCGAGCGGGATCGGGCAGACGCAGTATTTT. As protein: CASSLASGIGQTQYF. Drawing the rest from reference TRBV13 and TRBJ2-3, the complete variable domain is AAGVIQSPRHLIKEKRETATLKCYPIPRHDTVYWYQQGPGQDPQFLISFYEKMQSDKGSIPDRFSAQQFSDYHSELNMSSLELGDSALYFCASSLASGIGQTQYFGPGTRLTVL.

CDR3: CAWSVGNRQAGVNQPQHF. DNA for the CDR3: TGTGCCTGGAGTGTTGGCAACCGACAGGCAGGGGTAAATCAGCCCCAGCATTTT. The gene calls are TRBV30 and TRBJ1-5; the D gene is possibly TRBD1 (6 bases). The germline CDR1 and CDR2 sequences are GTSNPN and SVGIG (reference sequence). The V end was cut by 0 bases, the J end by 4 bases, with 22 bases between. CDR3 length: 18 residues.

This sequence joins TRBV7-2 and TRBJ1-4; D perhaps matches TRBD1 (5 bases). Germline V CDR1 and CDR2: SGHTA, FQGNSA. Trimming removed 5 bases at V and 8 bases at J, with 15 bases between. The CDR3 is 14 amino acids. The CDR3 DNA follows: TGTGCCAGCAGCCAGGGCGCCATTGGGGAAAAACTGTTTTTT. As protein: CASSQGAIGEKLFF.